Here is one T cell receptor beta chain with its context. Sequenced by immunoSEQ multiplex PCR; TCRdb stores in-frame clones only, minus some. The data hold roughly 96,000 clones, with about 88% observed a single time. The CDR3 sequence is 14 residues long. The junction had 6 bases not matched to a gene; V was cut back by 4 bases and J by 8 bases. CDR1 is SGHAT, CDR2 FQDESV, per germline (reference sequence). The data are from a study of T cell responses to AZD1222 COVID-19 vaccine. The source was peripheral blood, collected on day 0 of AZD1222 vaccination. The sequence was obtained from an adult in good health. The rearrangement joins TRBV11-1 to TRBJ2-4, with TRBD1 matching 9 bases. Here the CDR3 DNA reads TGTGCCAGCAGCTCCCCGACAGGGGGAGACATTCAGTACTTC. It is translated as CASSSPTGGDIQYF.